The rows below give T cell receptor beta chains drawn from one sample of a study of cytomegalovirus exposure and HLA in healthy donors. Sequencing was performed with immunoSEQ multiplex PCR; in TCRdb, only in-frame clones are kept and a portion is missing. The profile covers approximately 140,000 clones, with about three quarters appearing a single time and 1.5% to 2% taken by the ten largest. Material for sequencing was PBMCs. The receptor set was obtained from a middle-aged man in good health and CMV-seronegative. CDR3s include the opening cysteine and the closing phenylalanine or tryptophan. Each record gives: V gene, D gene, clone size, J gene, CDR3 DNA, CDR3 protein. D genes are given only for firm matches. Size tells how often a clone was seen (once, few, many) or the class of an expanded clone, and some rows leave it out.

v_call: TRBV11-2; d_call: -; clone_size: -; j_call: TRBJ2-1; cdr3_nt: TGTGCCAGCAGTCCCCCCAGCGGTTCGGGATACAATGAGCAGTTCTTC; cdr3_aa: CASSPPSGSGYNEQFF
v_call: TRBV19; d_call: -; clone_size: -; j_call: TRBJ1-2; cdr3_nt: TGTGCCAGTAGTATAGTACGGGGGGACTACTATGGCTACACCTTC; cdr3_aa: CASSIVRGDYYGYTF
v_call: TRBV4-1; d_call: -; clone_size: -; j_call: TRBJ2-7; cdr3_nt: TGCGCCAGCAGCCAAGAATCCGGGGGAGCCTCCTACGAGCAGTACTTC; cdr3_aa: CASSQESGGASYEQYF
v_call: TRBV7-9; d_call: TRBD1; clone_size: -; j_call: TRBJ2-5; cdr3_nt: TGTGCCAGCAGCTTAGGGGGACAGGGGCTTGAAGAGACCCAGTACTTC; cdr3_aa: CASSLGGQGLEETQYF
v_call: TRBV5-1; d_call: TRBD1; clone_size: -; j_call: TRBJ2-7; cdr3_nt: TGCGCCAGCAGCTTGGTAACAGGGGGCACCTACGAGCAGTACTTC; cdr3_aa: CASSLVTGGTYEQYF
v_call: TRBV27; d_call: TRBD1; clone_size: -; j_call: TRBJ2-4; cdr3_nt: TGTGCCAGCAGCACCGAAAGGGACAGGGGCGTGAACATTCAGTACTTC; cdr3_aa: CASSTERDRGVNIQYF
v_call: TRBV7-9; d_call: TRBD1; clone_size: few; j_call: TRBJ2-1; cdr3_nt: TGTGCCAGCAGCTCCGGGACAGCTAACAATGAGCAGTTCTTC; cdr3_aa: CASSSGTANNEQFF
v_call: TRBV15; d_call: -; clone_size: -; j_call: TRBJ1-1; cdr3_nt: TGTGCCACCAGCAGAGCAACAGGTAAGGTTGAAGCTTTCTTT; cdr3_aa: CATSRATGKVEAFF
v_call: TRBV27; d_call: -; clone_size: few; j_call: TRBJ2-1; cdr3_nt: TGTGCCAGCACAGACTTACTTTACAATGAGCAGTTCTTC; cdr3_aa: CASTDLLYNEQFF
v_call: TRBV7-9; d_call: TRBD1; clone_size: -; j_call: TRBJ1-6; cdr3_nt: TGTGCCAGCAGATCAGGGGGACAGGGTAATTCACCCCTCCACTTT; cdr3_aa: CASRSGGQGNSPLHF
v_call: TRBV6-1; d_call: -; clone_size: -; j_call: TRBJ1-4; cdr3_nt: TGTGCCAGCAGTGAAGTAACAGGGTCTAATGAAAAACTGTTTTTT; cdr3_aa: CASSEVTGSNEKLFF
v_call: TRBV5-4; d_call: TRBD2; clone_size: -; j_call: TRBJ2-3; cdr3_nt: TGTGCCAGCAGCTTGGCTAGCGGGGGCGATACGCAGTATTTT; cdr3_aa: CASSLASGGDTQYF
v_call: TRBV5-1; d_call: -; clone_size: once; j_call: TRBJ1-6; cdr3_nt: TGCGCCAGCAGCTTGGGATCAGGGCCCTATAATTCACCCCTCCACTTT; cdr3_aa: CASSLGSGPYNSPLHF
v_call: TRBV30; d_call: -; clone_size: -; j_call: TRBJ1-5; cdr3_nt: TGTGCCTGGGATAGCGGACGGAATCAGCCCCAGCATTTT; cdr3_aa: CAWDSGRNQPQHF
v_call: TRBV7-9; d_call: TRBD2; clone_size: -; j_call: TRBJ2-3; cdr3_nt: TGTGCCTCGCAGTCAGGGAGGACTAGCGGGATCACAGATACGCAGTATTTT; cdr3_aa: CASQSGRTSGITDTQYF
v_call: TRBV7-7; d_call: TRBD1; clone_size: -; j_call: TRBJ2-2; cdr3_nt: TGTGCCAGCACCCTGGACAGGGACACCGGGGAGCTGTTTTTT; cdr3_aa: CASTLDRDTGELFF
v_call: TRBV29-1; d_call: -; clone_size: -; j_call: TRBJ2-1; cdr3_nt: TGCAGCGTTGAAGTTCCGGGGGTCTCCTACAATGAGCAGTTCTTC; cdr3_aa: CSVEVPGVSYNEQFF
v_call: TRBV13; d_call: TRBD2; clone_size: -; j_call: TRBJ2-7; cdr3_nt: TGTGCCAGCTCACCACTAGCGAATCCCTACGAGCAGTACTTC; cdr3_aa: CASSPLANPYEQYF
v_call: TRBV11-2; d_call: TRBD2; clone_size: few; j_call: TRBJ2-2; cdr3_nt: TGTGCCAGCAGCCCCCGCATCGGGGGGACCGGGGAGCTGTTTTTT; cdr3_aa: CASSPRIGGTGELFF
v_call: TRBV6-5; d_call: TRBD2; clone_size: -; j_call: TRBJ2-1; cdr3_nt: TGTGCCAGCAGTTACACGGGACTAGCGGGAGCTGATGAGCAGTTCTTC; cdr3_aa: CASSYTGLAGADEQFF
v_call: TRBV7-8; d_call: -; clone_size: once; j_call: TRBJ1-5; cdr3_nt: TGTGCCAGCAGCTTGCGGTGGAGTAGCAATCAGCCCCAGCATTTT; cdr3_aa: CASSLRWSSNQPQHF
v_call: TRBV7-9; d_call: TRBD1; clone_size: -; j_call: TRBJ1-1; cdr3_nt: TGTGCCAGCAGCTCTACAACAGGGGGCACTGAAGCTTTCTTT; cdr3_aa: CASSSTTGGTEAFF
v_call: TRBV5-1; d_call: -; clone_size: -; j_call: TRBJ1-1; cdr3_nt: TGCGCCAGCAGCTTCTCTGGGGGGGACACTGAAGCTTTCTTT; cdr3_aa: CASSFSGGDTEAFF
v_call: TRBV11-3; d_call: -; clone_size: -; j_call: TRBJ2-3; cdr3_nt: TGTGCCAGCAGCGATAAGACAGGGACTAGCACAGATACGCAGTATTTT; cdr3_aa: CASSDKTGTSTDTQYF
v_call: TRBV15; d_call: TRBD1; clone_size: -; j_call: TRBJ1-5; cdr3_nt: TGTGCCACCAGCGCAGGGGGCCGACAGCCCCAGCATTTT; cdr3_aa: CATSAGGRQPQHF
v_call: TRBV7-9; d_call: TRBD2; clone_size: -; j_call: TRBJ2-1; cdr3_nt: TGTGCCAGCAATACCGGGACTAGCGCTTTGGTTGAGCAGTTCTTC; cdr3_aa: CASNTGTSALVEQFF
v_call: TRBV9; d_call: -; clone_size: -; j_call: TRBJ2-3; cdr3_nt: TGTGCCAGCAGCGGGGGAGGACCGGCAGATACGCAGTATTTT; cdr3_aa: CASSGGGPADTQYF
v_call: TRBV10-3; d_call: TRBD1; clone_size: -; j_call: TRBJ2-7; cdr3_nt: TGTGCCATCAGGGGGACAGGGACCGAGCAGTACTTC; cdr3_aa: CAIRGTGTEQYF
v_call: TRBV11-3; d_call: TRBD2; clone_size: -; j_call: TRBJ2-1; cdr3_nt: TGTGCCAGCAGCTTCGGACTAGCGGGAGGGAATGAGCAGTTCTTC; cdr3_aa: CASSFGLAGGNEQFF
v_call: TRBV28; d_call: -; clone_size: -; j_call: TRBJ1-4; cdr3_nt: TGTGCCAGCAGAGCCGGGACAGAAAAACTGTTTTTT; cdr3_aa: CASRAGTEKLFF
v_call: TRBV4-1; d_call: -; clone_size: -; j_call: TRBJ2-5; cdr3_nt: TGCGCCAGCAGCCTTATAGAGGGTCGGGAGACCCAGTACTTC; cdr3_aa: CASSLIEGRETQYF
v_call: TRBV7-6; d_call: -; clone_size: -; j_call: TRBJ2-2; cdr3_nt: TGTGCCAGCAGCTTAGGACCCCGGCAGGGGTCGAACACCGGGGAGCTGTTTTTT; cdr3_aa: CASSLGPRQGSNTGELFF
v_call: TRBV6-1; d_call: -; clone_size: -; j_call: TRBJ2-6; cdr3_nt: TGTGCCAGCAGTGAAGTTTGGGGAGAGTCTGGGGCCAACGTCCTGACTTTC; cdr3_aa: CASSEVWGESGANVLTF
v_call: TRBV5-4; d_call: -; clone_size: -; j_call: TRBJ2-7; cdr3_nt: TGTGCCAGCAGCTTCATAGGAGGCGAGCAGTACTTC; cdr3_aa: CASSFIGGEQYF
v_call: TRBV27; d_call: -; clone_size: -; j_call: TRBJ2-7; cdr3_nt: TGTGCCAGCAGTTTGAGGCCCGAAAACTCCTACGAGCAGTACTTC; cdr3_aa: CASSLRPENSYEQYF
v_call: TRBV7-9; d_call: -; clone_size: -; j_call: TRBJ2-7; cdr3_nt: TGTGCCAGCAGCCCCCGGGACTCCTCCTACGAGCAGTACTTC; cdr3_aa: CASSPRDSSYEQYF
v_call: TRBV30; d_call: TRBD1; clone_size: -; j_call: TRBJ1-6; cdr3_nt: TGTGCCTGGGGGACAGGGGGAAATAATTCACCCCTCCACTTT; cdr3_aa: CAWGTGGNNSPLHF
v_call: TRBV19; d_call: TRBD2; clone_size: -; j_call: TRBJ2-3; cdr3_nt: TGTGCCAGTAGTTGGAGCGGGGGAGGGGATACGCAGTATTTT; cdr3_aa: CASSWSGGGDTQYF
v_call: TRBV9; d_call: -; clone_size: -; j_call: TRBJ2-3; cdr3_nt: TGTGCCAGCAGCCAGGAGGTGGGGGCTAGCTGGGCAGATACGCAGTATTTT; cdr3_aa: CASSQEVGASWADTQYF
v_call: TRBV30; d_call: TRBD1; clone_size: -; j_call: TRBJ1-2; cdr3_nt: TGTGCCTGTACCCCGGGGGGGAAAGGGGGCCACACCTTC; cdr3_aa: CACTPGGKGGHTF
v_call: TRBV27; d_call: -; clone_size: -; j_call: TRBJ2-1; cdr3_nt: TGTGCCAGCAGTTTAAGGCCAGGCTTCTACAATGAGCAGTTCTTC; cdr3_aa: CASSLRPGFYNEQFF
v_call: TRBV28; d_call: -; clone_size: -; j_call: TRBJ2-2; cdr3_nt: TGTGCCAGCAGTTCCGGACAAACCGGGGAGCTGTTTTTT; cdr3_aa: CASSSGQTGELFF
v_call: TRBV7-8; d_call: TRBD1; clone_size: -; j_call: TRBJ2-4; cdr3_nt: TGTGCCAGCAGCCGGGGCAAGGGGGCCAGTCAGTACTTC; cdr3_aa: CASSRGKGASQYF
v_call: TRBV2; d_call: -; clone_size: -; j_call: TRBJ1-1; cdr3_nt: TGTGCCAGCAGTGAAGCGCCACAGTGGACTGAAGCTTTCTTT; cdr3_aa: CASSEAPQWTEAFF
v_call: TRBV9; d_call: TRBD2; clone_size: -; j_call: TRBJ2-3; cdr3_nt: TGTGCCAGCAGCGTAGAAGATCTAGCGGGAGTGAGCACAGATACGCAGTATTTT; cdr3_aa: CASSVEDLAGVSTDTQYF
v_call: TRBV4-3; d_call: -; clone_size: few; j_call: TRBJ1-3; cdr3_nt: TGCGCCAGCAGCCAAGATCGGTCCACCGGAAACACCATATATTTT; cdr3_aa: CASSQDRSTGNTIYF